This T cell receptor (beta chain) was recorded in a study of T-cell reconstitution after alpha-beta-depleted transplantation in children. Findings and caveats of the study: Several hundred expanded graft clones reportedly were the source of alpha-beta T cells about two months after transplant. When one year had passed after transplant, most T-cell counts and diversity came from newly produced T cells.

The TCRbeta library incorporated unique molecular identifiers. TCRdb itself ran the PCR reads through MiXCR, one entry per CDR3 protein. The sample holds approximately 350,000 distinct CDR3 sequences, 15% to 20% seen once. There are 16 residues in the CDR3. Trimming took off 5 bases at V and 6 bases at J, with 26 bases between the two ends. Germline CDR1 GTSNPN, CDR2 SVGIG (reference sequence). This clonotype occurred a few times. Its antigen is unknown. J is TRBJ2-7 and V is TRBV30; possible D gene TRBD1, 5 bases. This TCR came from a male patient aged 2 to 9 who had a stem cell transplant for acute lymphoblastic leukemia, so the T cells may come from the graft donor. The source material was PBMCs, mostly from graft donor cells, sampled 360 days after TCRalphabeta/CD19-depleted stem cell transplant. CDR3 amino acids: CAWSTVEAGPRGEQYF. DNA of the CDR3: TGTGCCTGGTCCACGGTAGAAGCAGGGCCAAGGGGCGAGCAGTACTTC.